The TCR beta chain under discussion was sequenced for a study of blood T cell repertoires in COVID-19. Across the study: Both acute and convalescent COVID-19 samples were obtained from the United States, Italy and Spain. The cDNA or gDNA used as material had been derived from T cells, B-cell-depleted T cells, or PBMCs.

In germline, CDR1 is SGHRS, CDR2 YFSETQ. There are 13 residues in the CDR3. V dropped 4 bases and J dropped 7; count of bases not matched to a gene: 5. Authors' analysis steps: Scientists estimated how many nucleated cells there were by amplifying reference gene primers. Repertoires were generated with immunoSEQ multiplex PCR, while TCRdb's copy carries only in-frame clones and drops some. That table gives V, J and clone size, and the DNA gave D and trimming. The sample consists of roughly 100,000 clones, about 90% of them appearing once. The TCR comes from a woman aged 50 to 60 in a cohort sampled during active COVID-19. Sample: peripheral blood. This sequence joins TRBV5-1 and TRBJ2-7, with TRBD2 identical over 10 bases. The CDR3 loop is CASSPELAGEQYF. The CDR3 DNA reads TGCGCCAGCAGCCCCGAACTAGCGGGAGAGCAGTACTTC.